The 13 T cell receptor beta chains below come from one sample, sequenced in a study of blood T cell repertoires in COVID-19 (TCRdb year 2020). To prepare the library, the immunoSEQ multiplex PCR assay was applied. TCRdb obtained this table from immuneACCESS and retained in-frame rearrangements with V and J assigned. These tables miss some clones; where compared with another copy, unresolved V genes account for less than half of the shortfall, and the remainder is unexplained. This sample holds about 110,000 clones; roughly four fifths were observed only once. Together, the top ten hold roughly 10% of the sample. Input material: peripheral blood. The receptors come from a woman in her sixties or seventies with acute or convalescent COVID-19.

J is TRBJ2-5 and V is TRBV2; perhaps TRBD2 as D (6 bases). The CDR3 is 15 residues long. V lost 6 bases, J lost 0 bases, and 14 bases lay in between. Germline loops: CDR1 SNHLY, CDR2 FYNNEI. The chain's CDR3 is CASRRKLADQETQYF. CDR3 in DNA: TGTGCCAGCAGGAGGAAACTAGCCGACCAAGAGACCCAGTACTTC. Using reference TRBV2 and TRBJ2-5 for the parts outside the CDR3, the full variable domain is EPEVTQTPSHQVTQMGQEVILRCVPISNHLYFYWYRQILGQKVEFLVSFYNNEISEKSEIFDDQFSVERPDGSNFTLKIRSTKLEDSAMYFCASRRKLADQETQYFGPGTRLLVL.

The CDR3 sequence is CATSRDQGTLAEAFF. In DNA, the CDR3 is TGTGCCACCAGCAGAGATCAGGGGACCTTAGCTGAAGCTTTCTTT. The chain recombines TRBV15 with TRBJ1-1; the D gene is possibly TRBD1 (6 bases). Trimming took off 0 bases at V and 6 bases at J, with 14 bases between the two ends. The V gene's germline CDR1 is LNHNV and CDR2 YYDKDF (reference sequence). CDR3 size: 15 residues.

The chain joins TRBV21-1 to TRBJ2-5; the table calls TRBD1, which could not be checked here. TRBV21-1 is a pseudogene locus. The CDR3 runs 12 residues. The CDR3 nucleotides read TGTGCCAGCAGCCCCCACCAGGGGACCCAGTACTTC. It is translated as CASSPHQGTQYF.

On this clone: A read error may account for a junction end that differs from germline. The CDR3 DNA reads TGTGCTAGCAGCTTAGGACTTAAAGAGACCCAGTACTTC. Translating gives CASSLGLKETQYF. V is TRBV7-7 and J is TRBJ2-5; D possibly corresponds to TRBD2 (5 bases). This CDR3 is 13 amino acids long. The germline CDR1 and CDR2 sequences are SSHAT and FNYEAQ (reference sequence).

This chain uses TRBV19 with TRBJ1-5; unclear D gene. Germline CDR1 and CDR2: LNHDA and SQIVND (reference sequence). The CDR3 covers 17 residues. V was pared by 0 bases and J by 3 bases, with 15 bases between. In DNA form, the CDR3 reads TGTGCCAGTAGTATAGACGCCCCGCTCCGCGTCAATCAGCCCCAGCATTTT. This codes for CASSIDAPLRVNQPQHF.

In DNA form, the CDR3 reads TGTGCCAGCTGGGGACAGAACTACAATGAGCAGTTCTTC. It yields the protein CASWGQNYNEQFF. This chain links TRBV10-3 with TRBJ2-1, with TRBD1 matching 7 bases. Trimming at V came to 10 bases and at J to 3 bases, leaving 6 bases not matched to a gene. CDR1 and CDR2 (germline): ENHRY, SYGVKD. This CDR3 comprises 13 residues.

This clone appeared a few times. CDR3 sequence (DNA): TGTGCCAGCAGCTTTCGACAGCGTGGCTACACCTTC. Its protein product is CASSFRQRGYTF. The chain joins TRBV7-9 to TRBJ1-2; weak D call: TRBD1 (5 bases). The CDR3 totals 12 residues. Germline CDR1 is SEHNR and CDR2 is FQNEAQ (reference sequence). With 3 bases removed from V and 7 bases from J, the gap between germline ends came to 9 bases.

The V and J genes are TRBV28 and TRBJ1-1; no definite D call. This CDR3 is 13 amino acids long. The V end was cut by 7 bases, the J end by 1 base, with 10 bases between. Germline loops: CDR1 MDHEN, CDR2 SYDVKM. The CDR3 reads CASTQTPNTEAFF. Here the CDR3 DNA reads TGTGCCAGCACCCAGACACCGAACACTGAAGCTTTCTTT.

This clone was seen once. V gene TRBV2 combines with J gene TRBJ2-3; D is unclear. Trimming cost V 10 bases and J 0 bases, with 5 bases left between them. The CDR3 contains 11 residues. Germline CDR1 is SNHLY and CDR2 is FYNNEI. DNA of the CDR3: TGTGCCACCTCTAGCACAGATACGCAGTATTTT. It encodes CATSSTDTQYF.

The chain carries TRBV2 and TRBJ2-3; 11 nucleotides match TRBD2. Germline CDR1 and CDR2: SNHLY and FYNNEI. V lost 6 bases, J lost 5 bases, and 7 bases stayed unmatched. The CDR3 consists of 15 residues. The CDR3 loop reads CASSQLAGAVDTQYF. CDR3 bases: TGTGCCAGCAGCCAACTAGCGGGAGCGGTAGATACGCAGTATTTT.

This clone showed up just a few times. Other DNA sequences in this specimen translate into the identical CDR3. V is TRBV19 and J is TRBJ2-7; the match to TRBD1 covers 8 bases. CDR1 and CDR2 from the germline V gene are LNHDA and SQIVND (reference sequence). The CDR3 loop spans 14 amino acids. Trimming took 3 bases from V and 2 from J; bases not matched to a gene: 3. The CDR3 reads CASSIDRGAYEQYF. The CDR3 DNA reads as TGTGCCAGTAGTATTGACAGGGGAGCCTACGAGCAGTACTTC.

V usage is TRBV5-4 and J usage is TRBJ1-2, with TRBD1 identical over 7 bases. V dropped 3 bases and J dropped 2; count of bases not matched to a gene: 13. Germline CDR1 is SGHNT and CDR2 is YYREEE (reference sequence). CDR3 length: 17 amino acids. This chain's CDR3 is CASSSLGQERTNYGYTF. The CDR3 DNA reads TGTGCCAGCAGCTCCCTCGGACAGGAACGCACGAACTATGGCTACACCTTC.

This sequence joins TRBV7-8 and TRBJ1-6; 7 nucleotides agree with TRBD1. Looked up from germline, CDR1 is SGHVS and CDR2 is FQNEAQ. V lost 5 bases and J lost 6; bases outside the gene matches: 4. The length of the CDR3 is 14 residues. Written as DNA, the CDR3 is TGTGCCAGCAGCAACAGGGGACTTAATTCACCCCTCCACTTT. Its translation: CASSNRGLNSPLHF.